This T cell receptor beta chain stems from a study of T cells in Graves' hyperthyroidism and ophthalmopathy. Broader study findings: Most clonotypes that expanded in the thyroid above 0.001 also showed up in blood.

TCR beta CDR3 regions were amplified from RNA transcripts. RT-PCR in the first round (using the HTBI primer set) targeted the TCR CDR3. TCRdb used MiXCR to reprocess the multiplex PCR reads, holding one entry per CDR3 protein. The sample records 300,000 to 400,000 distinct CDR3 sequences, approximately 15% being singletons. In its sample, this clonotype was seen a few times. Its antigen is not known. The CDR3 loop spans 17 amino acids. V shed 0 bases, J shed 4 bases, and the junction held 6 bases outside the gene matches. Germline V lookup: CDR1 SGDLS, CDR2 YYNGEE. Sequenced: blood. The chain links TRBV9 to TRBJ2-3; 12 bases are shared with TRBD2. This TCR was sampled from a woman aged 30 to 39 with Graves' ophthalmopathy. CDR3 sequence: CASSVAQLAGGADTQYF. DNA of the CDR3: TGTGCCAGCAGCGTAGCCCAACTAGCGGGGGGAGCAGATACGCAGTATTTT.